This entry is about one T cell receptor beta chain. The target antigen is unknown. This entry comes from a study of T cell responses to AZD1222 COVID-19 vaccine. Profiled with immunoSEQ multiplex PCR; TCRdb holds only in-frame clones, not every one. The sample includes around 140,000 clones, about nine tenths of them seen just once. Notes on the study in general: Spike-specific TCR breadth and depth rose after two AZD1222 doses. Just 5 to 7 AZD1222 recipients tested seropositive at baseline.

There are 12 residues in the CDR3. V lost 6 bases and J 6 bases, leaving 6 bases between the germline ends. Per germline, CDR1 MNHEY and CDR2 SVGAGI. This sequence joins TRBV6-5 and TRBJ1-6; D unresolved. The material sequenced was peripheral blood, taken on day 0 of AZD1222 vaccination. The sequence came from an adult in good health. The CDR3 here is CASRLVNSPLHF. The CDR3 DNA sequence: TGTGCCAGCAGGCTTGTTAATTCACCCCTCCACTTT.